The 8 T cell receptor beta chains below all came from one sample that was sequenced in a study of regulatory T cells in long-lasting Graves disease. Researchers made TCR beta libraries by using iRepertoire HTBI primers and running Arm-PCR on CDR3 regions. MiXCR, run by TCRdb on the multiplex PCR reads, gives a single entry per CDR3 protein. The profile shows roughly 500,000 distinct CDR3 sequences, less than 25% of them singletons. The time point was: persistent/refractory GD, antithyroid drugs over 5 years with positive TRAb. The TCR library used RNA extracted from PBMCs. Sequenced here: peripheral blood mononuclear cells (PBMCs), sampled when the disease was refractory, from a patient treated with antithyroid drugs. These receptors were collected from a female donor with Graves disease.

This clonotype came up many times. This chain uses TRBV12-3 or TRBV12-4 with TRBJ2-1, with TRBD2 identical over 7 bases. The V segment lost 4 bases and the J segment 5 bases; nucleotides outside the gene matches: 2. CDR3 length equals 13 residues. In DNA form, the CDR3 reads TGTGCCAGCAGTTCTCTAGCGGACAATGAGCAGTTCTTC. It codes for CASSSLADNEQFF.

This clonotype was seen repeatedly, ten times or more. The chain recombines TRBV6-1 with TRBJ1-2; tentative D call: TRBD1 (6 bases). This CDR3 contains 12 residues. Looked up from germline, CDR1 is MNHNS and CDR2 is SASEGT. Trimming cost V 5 bases and J 8 bases, with 12 bases left between them. The CDR3 loop reads CASSTGIEGYTF. CDR3 nucleotides: TGTGCCAGCAGTACAGGGATTGAGGGCTACACCTTC.

With regard to this clonotype: One junction end disagrees with the germline gene, perhaps due to a read error. The chain combines TRBV24-1 with TRBJ2-5; the D is unclear. In germline, CDR1 is KGHDR, CDR2 SFDVKD. The CDR3 consists of 14 residues. CDR3 nucleotides: TGTGCCACCAGCGATTGGTCCTTACAAGAGACCCAGTACTTC. Translated: CATSDWSLQETQYF.

V gene TRBV7-2 combines with J gene TRBJ2-2, with D maybe TRBD1 (6 bases). The germline V and J ends were trimmed by 1 base and 4 bases, with 19 bases remaining between them. The CDR3 length is 18 residues. The germline V gene encodes CDR1 SGHTA and CDR2 FQGNSA. CDR3 amino acids: CASSLDGLGLGGTGELFF. The CDR3 bases are TGTGCCAGCAGCTTAGATGGGTTGGGGCTAGGGGGCACCGGGGAGCTGTTTTTT.

Written as DNA, the CDR3 is TGTGCCAGCAGTGAAGCTCCGGACAGGGGCATCACCCTCCACTTT. Protein product: CASSEAPDRGITLHF. This rearrangement joins TRBV6-2 or TRBV6-3 to TRBJ1-6; TRBD1 agrees at 9 bases. Germline values: CDR1 MNHEY, CDR2 SVGEGT. J lost 14 bases, V lost 5 bases, and 13 bases had no gene match. CDR3 length equals 15 residues.

The chain joins TRBV29-1 to TRBJ1-2; 7 nucleotides line up with TRBD1. The CDR3 runs to 12 residues. CDR1 is SQVTM, CDR2 ANQGSEA, per germline. V was clipped by 5 bases and J by 4 bases; unmatched bases: 4. CDR3 coding DNA: TGCAGCGTTACCAGGGGGGCCTATGGCTACACCTTC. Translated, it gives CSVTRGAYGYTF.

In its sample, this clonotype was seen many times. V and J are TRBV27 and TRBJ2-7; D gene uncertain. V lost 4 bases, J lost 6 bases, and 10 bases lay in between. Germline-derived CDR1 and CDR2 are MNHEY and SMNVEV (reference sequence). The CDR3 loop spans 12 amino acids. The CDR3: CASSYLLGEQYF. The CDR3 region has the DNA TGTGCCAGCAGTTACCTCCTCGGCGAGCAGTACTTC.

The chain has TRBV25-1 and TRBJ2-2; 9 bases line up with TRBD1. V lost 5 bases to trimming and J lost 5 bases; unmatched junction nucleotides: 9. The CDR3 extends over 16 amino acids. Germline V gene sequence: CDR1 MGHDK, CDR2 SYGVNS. Here the CDR3 reads CASSPSGTGRTGELFF. The CDR3 bases are TGTGCCAGCAGTCCCTCCGGGACAGGGAGAACCGGGGAGCTGTTTTTT.